The 8 T cell receptor beta chains below all came from one sample that was sequenced in a study of shared clonotypes between healthy human individuals. Assay: immunoSEQ multiplex PCR; the TCRdb copy retains only in-frame clones and omits some. Found here are about 1 million clones, under 80% of them singletons; the top ten hold 1.2% to 1.5%. Source material: memory CD4+ T cells sorted from blood. Subset in this sample: CD45RA-negative fraction. The receptors were gathered from a man between 18 and 29 years old in good health.

The chain recombines TRBV11-1 with TRBJ2-7; 7 bases map to TRBD2. The CDR3 consists of 15 residues. Germline lookup yields CDR1 SGHAT and CDR2 FQDESV (reference sequence). J was trimmed by 2 bases and V by 0 bases; bases with no gene match: 4. CDR3 amino acids: CASSLALAVPYEQYF. The CDR3 DNA reads as TGTGCCAGCAGCTTAGCGCTAGCGGTTCCCTACGAGCAGTACTTC.

The CDR3 DNA sequence: TGTGCCAGCAGCCCCGCCGGCGGGAGAGGGTCCTACGAGCAGTACTTC. Translating it yields CASSPAGGRGSYEQYF. This chain links TRBV7-2 with TRBJ2-7, with 7 bases matching TRBD2. Germline V CDR1 and CDR2: SGHTA, FQGNSA. This CDR3 has 16 amino acids. V dropped 5 bases and J dropped 1; count of bases not matched to a gene: 11.

V usage is TRBV28 and J usage is TRBJ1-2, with D possibly matching TRBD1 (6 bases). The germline V and J ends were trimmed by 6 bases and 0 bases, with 11 bases remaining between them. Germline assignment: CDR1 MDHEN and CDR2 SYDVKM. CDR3 size: 14 residues. The CDR3 is CASSPDSPNYGYTF. The CDR3 coding sequence is TGTGCCAGCAGCCCGGACAGCCCTAACTATGGCTACACCTTC.

This sequence joins TRBV7-9 and TRBJ1-2; possibly TRBD1 for D (5 bases). Deletions cut 2 bases from V and 14 bases from J, with 15 bases between. Germline lookup yields CDR1 SEHNR and CDR2 FQNEAQ (reference sequence). CDR3 size: 12 residues. This chain's CDR3 is CASSLTYRGPTF. The CDR3 DNA reads TGTGCCAGCAGCTTAACTTATAGGGGCCCGACCTTC.

This clone appeared a few times. CDR3 DNA sequence: TGTGCCAGCAGCATGGGACTAGCGGGGGGGCCGGGTGAGACCCAGTACTTC. This gives the protein CASSMGLAGGPGETQYF. The V gene is TRBV5-5, the J gene TRBJ2-5, with 16 bases identical to TRBD2. This CDR3 region has 17 residues. CDR1 SGHKS and CDR2 YYEKEE come from the germline V gene (reference sequence). The junction had 8 bases not matched to a gene; V was cut back by 4 bases and J by 5 bases.

The chain combines TRBV29-1 with TRBJ2-7; D is perhaps TRBD1 (5 bases). Germline CDR1 SQVTM, CDR2 ANQGSEA. CDR3 length: 10 residues. CDR3 DNA: TGCCGAACATGGGGCGACGAGCAGTACTTC. Residues: CRTWGDEQYF.

The rearrangement uses TRBV2 and TRBJ2-3; D is unresolved. V was trimmed by 3 bases and J by 6 bases, leaving 4 bases between them. The CDR3 runs 11 residues. Looked up from germline, CDR1 is SNHLY and CDR2 is FYNNEI. CDR3 coding DNA: TGTGCCAGCAGTGAGCAGGATACGCAGTATTTT. This translates into CASSEQDTQYF.

The J gene is TRBJ2-1, the V gene TRBV25-1; possibly TRBD1 for D (6 bases). Germline values: CDR1 MGHDK, CDR2 SYGVNS. The V end lost 4 bases, the J end lost 8 bases, and 6 bases lay between the germline ends. CDR3 length: 11 amino acids. The CDR3 loop reads CASSGGHEQFF. CDR3 DNA: TGTGCCAGCAGTGGGGGGCATGAGCAGTTCTTC.